A selection of T cell receptor beta chains follows, all from one sample in a study of blood T cells in healthy people across ages. TCRdb fed the 5' RACE reads into MiXCR, producing one record per CDR3 protein. The sample has some 1.8 million distinct CDR3 sequences; more than 35% are singletons. What was sequenced was blood. The source is a human donor in good health. The CDR3 runs from the conserved cysteine through the conserved F or W. A D gene is named only where the DNA matches it firmly. Not every row has a clone size; where given, it reads once, few, many or a size class.

abundance	v_gene	d_gene	j_gene	CDR3aa	CDR3nt
-	TRBV5-1	-	TRBJ1-2	CASSLAIQGYYGYTF	TGCGCCAGCAGCTTGGCGATTCAGGGGTACTATGGCTACACCTTC
few	TRBV9	-	TRBJ2-5	CASSVSHYQETQYF	TGTGCCAGCAGCGTATCGCATTACCAAGAGACCCAGTACTTC
few	TRBV28	-	TRBJ2-1	CASTSLDGTYNEQFF	TGTGCCAGCACTAGCCTGGACGGTACCTACAATGAGCAGTTCTTC
-	TRBV5-1	-	TRBJ2-7	CASSQRVRDEQYF	TGCGCCAGCAGCCAAAGGGTAAGAGACGAGCAGTACTTC
few	TRBV20-1	-	TRBJ1-2	CSARDTSGAANYGYTF	TGCAGTGCTAGAGATACATCCGGGGCAGCTAACTATGGCTACACCTTC
few	TRBV6-8	TRBD2	TRBJ2-5	CASSQPGLAGAIHKETQYF	TGTGCCAGCAGTCAGCCCGGACTAGCGGGGGCAATTCATAAAGAGACCCAGTACTTC
-	TRBV19	-	TRBJ2-5	CASSINRYQETQYF	TGTGCCAGTAGTATAAACAGGTACCAAGAGACCCAGTACTTC
few	TRBV7-9	-	TRBJ2-4	CASSYDAGWNGNIQYF	TGTGCCAGCAGCTACGATGCAGGGTGGAATGGAAACATTCAGTACTTC
-	TRBV4-3	TRBD2	TRBJ2-3	CASSPRIAGGLNTQYF	TGCGCCAGCAGCCCTCGGATAGCGGGGGGGTTGAATACGCAGTATTTT
-	TRBV25-1	TRBD1	TRBJ1-5	CASSASDRGKEGNQPQHF	TGTGCCAGCAGTGCCTCGGACAGGGGGAAAGAGGGCAATCAGCCCCAGCATTTT
-	TRBV20-1	-	TRBJ1-5	CSAYRDNNQPQHF	TGCAGTGCGTACCGGGACAACAATCAGCCCCAGCATTTT
-	TRBV2	-	TRBJ2-5	CASSDRPGVKTQYF	TGTGCCAGCAGTGACAGACCGGGAGTGAAGACCCAGTACTTC
many	TRBV10-3	-	TRBJ2-7	CAIGYGEQYF	TGTGCCATCGGTTACGGGGAGCAGTACTTC
-	TRBV7-3	-	TRBJ1-2	CASSVHGNYGYTF	TGTGCCAGCAGCGTCCACGGGAACTATGGCTACACCTTC
many	TRBV7-9	TRBD2	TRBJ2-3	CASSLRGGSTDTQYF	TGTGCCAGCAGCTTACGGGGGGGTAGCACAGATACGCAGTATTTT
-	TRBV12-5	-	TRBJ2-1	CASGLVWYNEQFF	TGTGCTAGTGGTTTGGTCTGGTACAATGAGCAGTTCTTC
-	TRBV12-3/TRBV12-4	TRBD1	TRBJ2-7	CASSFGGTGVYNEQYF	TGTGCCAGCAGTTTTGGGGGGACAGGGGTCTACAATGAGCAGTACTTC
once	TRBV20-1	-	TRBJ1-1	CSATETNEAFF	TGCAGTGCAACCGAAACCAATGAAGCTTTCTTT
-	TRBV5-1	-	TRBJ1-2	CASSLSGLRGYTF	TGCGCCAGCAGCTTGTCAGGGCTAAGGGGCTACACCTTC
few	TRBV7-6	-	TRBJ1-2	CASSSVSGYYGYTF	TGTGCCAGCAGCTCTGTGAGCGGGTACTATGGCTACACCTTC
few	TRBV4-1	-	TRBJ2-4	CASSQLGSAKNIQYF	TGCGCCAGCAGCCAACTCGGTTCAGCCAAAAACATTCAGTACTTC
many	TRBV10-3	TRBD1	TRBJ2-1	CAIPGGTGNEQFF	TGTGCCATACCAGGGGGCACTGGCAATGAGCAGTTCTTC
-	TRBV2	-	TRBJ2-7	CASLLSGFYEQYF	TGTGCCAGCCTGCTTTCAGGGTTCTACGAGCAGTACTTC
-	TRBV7-3	TRBD1	TRBJ1-5	CASSFGTDGNQPQHF	TGTGCCAGCAGCTTCGGGACAGACGGCAATCAGCCCCAGCATTTT
many	TRBV29-1	-	TRBJ2-5	CSVEASSRETQYF	TGCAGCGTTGAGGCTAGCAGCCGAGAGACCCAGTACTTC
-	TRBV2	-	TRBJ2-4	CASRTPNRVLFLGKNIQYF	TGTGCCAGCAGAACCCCCAACAGGGTGTTATTCTTGGGCAAAAACATTCAGTACTTC
many	TRBV6-4	-	TRBJ2-3	CASSETAGGRDTQYF	TGTGCCAGCAGTGAAACGGCAGGGGGGCGAGATACGCAGTATTTT
few	TRBV20-1	-	TRBJ1-6	CSARAWENSPLHF	TGCAGTGCTAGAGCGTGGGAAAATTCACCCCTCCACTTT
-	TRBV6-2/TRBV6-3	-	TRBJ2-1	CASRDLGGWSRSGVEQFF	TGTGCCAGCAGAGACCTAGGAGGCTGGTCCCGAAGTGGAGTGGAGCAGTTCTTC
-	TRBV12-3/TRBV12-4	TRBD2	TRBJ2-3	CASSFPPVGLAGGMDTQYF	TGTGCCAGCAGTTTCCCCCCCGTGGGACTAGCGGGGGGGATGGATACGCAGTATTTT
-	TRBV15	TRBD1	TRBJ1-2	CATSRATGEGYTF	TGTGCCACCAGCAGAGCGACAGGGGAAGGCTACACCTTC
few	TRBV5-1	TRBD1	TRBJ1-5	CASKPDLGGLPQHF	TGCGCCAGCAAACCGGACCTAGGGGGCCTGCCCCAGCATTTT
-	TRBV18	-	TRBJ2-7	CASSPQLNEQYF	TGTGCCAGCTCTCCACAACTCAACGAGCAGTACTTC
once	TRBV7-2	-	TRBJ2-3	CASSYGLTDTQYF	TGTGCCAGCAGCTACGGTCTCACAGATACGCAGTATTTT
few	TRBV12-3/TRBV12-4	-	TRBJ1-2	CASSLLSNDRSGYTF	TGTGCCAGCAGTTTATTATCGAATGACAGATCCGGCTACACCTTC
once	TRBV3-1	-	TRBJ2-4	CASSQDTTGNIQYF	TGTGCCAGCAGCCAAGACACGACTGGGAACATTCAGTACTTC
many	TRBV10-3	-	TRBJ2-7	CAIRGLKTGPDNYEQYF	TGTGCCATCAGGGGCCTGAAGACGGGACCCGATAACTACGAGCAGTACTTC